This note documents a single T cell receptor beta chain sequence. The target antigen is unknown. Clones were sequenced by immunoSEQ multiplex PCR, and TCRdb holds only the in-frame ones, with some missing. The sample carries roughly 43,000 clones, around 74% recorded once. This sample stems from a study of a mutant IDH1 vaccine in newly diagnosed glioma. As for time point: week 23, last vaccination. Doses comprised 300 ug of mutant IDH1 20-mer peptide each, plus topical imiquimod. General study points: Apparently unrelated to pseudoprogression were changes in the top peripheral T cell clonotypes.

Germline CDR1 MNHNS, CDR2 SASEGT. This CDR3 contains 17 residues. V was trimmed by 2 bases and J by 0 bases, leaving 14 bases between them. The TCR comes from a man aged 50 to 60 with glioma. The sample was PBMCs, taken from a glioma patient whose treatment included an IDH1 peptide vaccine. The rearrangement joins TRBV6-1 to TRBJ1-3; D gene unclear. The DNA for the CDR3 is TGTGCCAGCAGTGAATCTTCTTGGCAGATCTCTGGAAACACCATATATTTT. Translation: CASSESSWQISGNTIYF.